This T cell receptor beta chain derives from a study of cytomegalovirus exposure and HLA in healthy donors. CDR1 and CDR2 from the germline V gene are SGDLS and YYNGEE. The CDR3 extends over 14 amino acids. V lost 4 bases, J lost 0 bases, and 8 bases lay in between. TCRdb's table, derived via immunoSEQ multiplex PCR, lists solely in-frame clones and lacks some. The data hold fewer than 150,000 clones, with roughly four fifths observed a single time. This sequence joins TRBV9 and TRBJ2-1; D ambiguous. The material sequenced was PBMCs. The receptor's source is a young man in good health and CMV-seropositive. The CDR3 loop is CASSPHSSYNEQFF. In DNA, the CDR3 is TGTGCCAGCAGCCCGCACAGCTCCTACAATGAGCAGTTCTTC.